This is a list of T cell receptor beta chains from one sample in a study of blood T cells in healthy people across ages. Via MiXCR, TCRdb re-called the 5' RACE reads, giving one row per CDR3 protein. Seen here are about 1.8 million distinct CDR3 sequences, around half observed once, and the top ten hold about 2.1%. Source material: blood. These receptors were obtained from a woman between 35 and 50 years old in good health. Each CDR3 is given without its conserved first and last residue.

v_call	j_call	cdr3_aa
TRBV10-1	TRBJ1-1	ASSEISHRETEAF
TRBV9	TRBJ2-1	ASSVTLRDEQF
TRBV7-6	TRBJ2-1	ASSQGPMMF
TRBV7-2	TRBJ1-5	ASTATQASVQPQH
TRBV5-1	TRBJ1-2	ASSRDGTGQVEGYT
TRBV27	TRBJ2-1	ASTQDRHTSSYNEQF
TRBV4-1	TRBJ2-4	ASSQDRGRKQY
TRBV7-9	TRBJ2-7	ASSSGTSGVMY
TRBV6-6	TRBJ1-3	ASRKQGGSGNTIY
TRBV7-8	TRBJ2-5	ASSLAASGSLEQY
TRBV5-6	.	ASSLATLETQY
TRBV25-1	TRBJ2-1	ASNGGSHNEQF
TRBV18	TRBJ1-1	ASSPDRGATEAF
TRBV20-1	.	SASKLAGEGLEQY
TRBV11-2	TRBJ1-2	ASSLGTVENT
TRBV5-1	TRBJ2-1	ASRSRGSNEQF
TRBV9	TRBJ2-6	ASTPFGDGSSGANVLT
TRBV28	TRBJ2-2	ASSLDRLNTGELF
TRBV29-1	TRBJ2-3	SAHRGLTDTQY
TRBV5-1	TRBJ2-5	ASSNERGVSDEQY
TRBV7-8	TRBJ2-1	ASSLEGLAGVRRQF
TRBV28	TRBJ2-6	ASSFYLGQRVVLT
TRBV7-2	TRBJ1-2	ASSTSGSGYT
TRBV28	TRBJ2-5	AVAGGTILGTQY
TRBV5-1	TRBJ2-7	ATQPLGDRCRYEQY
TRBV21-1	TRBJ2-3	ASSKFRVFPTDTQY
TRBV5-1	TRBJ2-1	ASSFSSEQF
TRBV20-1	TRBJ2-7	SARDLGTGYEQY
TRBV4-1	TRBJ1-2	ASSQEARPGGGYT
TRBV5-1	TRBJ2-5	ASSFAAYQETQY
TRBV3-1	TRBJ1-4	ASSPDGANEKLF
TRBV24-1	TRBJ2-5	ATSGGGNNEGEEQY
TRBV27	TRBJ1-2	ASSLNPGDCGYT
TRBV27	TRBJ1-5	ASRPGQSNQPQH
TRBV28	TRBJ2-1	ASSFTSIINNEQF
TRBV2	TRBJ2-1	ASSEAHAAIQEQF
TRBV6-5	TRBJ2-7	ASSSTSGGSLEQY
TRBV6-5	TRBJ2-3	ASSYRRGSTDTQY
TRBV27	TRBJ2-1	ASSLDRNFYNEQF
TRBV20-1	TRBJ2-5	SATTGSLQETQY
TRBV9	TRBJ2-1	ASSVRTSGGDNEQF
TRBV6-2/TRBV6-3	TRBJ1-1	ASSTKQDRTEAF
TRBV5-1	TRBJ2-5	ASSLSHSEETQY
TRBV4-3	TRBJ2-7	ASSQVPPGTKGGPTYEQY
TRBV20-1	TRBJ2-5	SAGYTVKETQY
TRBV5-6	TRBJ2-1	ASSIGTDFNEQF
TRBV18	TRBJ2-1	ASSPQLAGAYNEQF
TRBV19	TRBJ1-1	ASNPGRQGKTEAF
TRBV6-6	TRBJ2-3	ASSHDGADTQY
TRBV4-1	TRBJ2-1	ASSQVASGGAYYNEQF
TRBV10-3	TRBJ2-1	AISFSGGKGDEQF
TRBV20-1	TRBJ2-1	SASRNEQF